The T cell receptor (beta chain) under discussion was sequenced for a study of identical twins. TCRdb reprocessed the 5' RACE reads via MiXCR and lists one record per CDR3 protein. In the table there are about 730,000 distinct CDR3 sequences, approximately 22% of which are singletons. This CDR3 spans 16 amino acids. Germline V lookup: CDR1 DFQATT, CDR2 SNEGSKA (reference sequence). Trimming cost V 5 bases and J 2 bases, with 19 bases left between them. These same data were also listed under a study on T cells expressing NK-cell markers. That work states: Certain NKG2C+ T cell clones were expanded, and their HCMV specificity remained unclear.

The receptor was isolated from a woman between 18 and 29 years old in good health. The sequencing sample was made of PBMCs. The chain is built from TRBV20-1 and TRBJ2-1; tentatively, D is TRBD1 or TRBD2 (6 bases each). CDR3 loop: CSAVVAGHMTYNEQFF. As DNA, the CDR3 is TGCAGTGCTGTAGTGGCGGGACACATGACCTACAATGAGCAGTTCTTC.